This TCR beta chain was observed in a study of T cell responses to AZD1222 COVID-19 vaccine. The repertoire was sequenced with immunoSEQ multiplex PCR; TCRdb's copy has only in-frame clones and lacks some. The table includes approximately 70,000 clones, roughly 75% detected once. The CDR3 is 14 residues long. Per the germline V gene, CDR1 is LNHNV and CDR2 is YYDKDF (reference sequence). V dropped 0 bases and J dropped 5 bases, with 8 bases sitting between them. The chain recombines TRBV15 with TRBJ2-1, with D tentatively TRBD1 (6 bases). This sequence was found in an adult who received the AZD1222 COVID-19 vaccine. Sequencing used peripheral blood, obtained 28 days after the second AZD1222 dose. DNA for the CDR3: TGTGCCACCAGCAGAGATCAGGGGAACAATGAGCAGTTCTTC. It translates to CATSRDQGNNEQFF. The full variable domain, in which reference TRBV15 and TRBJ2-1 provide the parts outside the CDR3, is DAMVIQNPRYQVTQFGKPVTLSCSQTLNHNVMYWYQQKSSQAPKLLFHYYDKDFNNEADTPDNFQSRRPNTSFCFLDIRSPGLGDTAMYLCATSRDQGNNEQFFGPGTRLTVL.